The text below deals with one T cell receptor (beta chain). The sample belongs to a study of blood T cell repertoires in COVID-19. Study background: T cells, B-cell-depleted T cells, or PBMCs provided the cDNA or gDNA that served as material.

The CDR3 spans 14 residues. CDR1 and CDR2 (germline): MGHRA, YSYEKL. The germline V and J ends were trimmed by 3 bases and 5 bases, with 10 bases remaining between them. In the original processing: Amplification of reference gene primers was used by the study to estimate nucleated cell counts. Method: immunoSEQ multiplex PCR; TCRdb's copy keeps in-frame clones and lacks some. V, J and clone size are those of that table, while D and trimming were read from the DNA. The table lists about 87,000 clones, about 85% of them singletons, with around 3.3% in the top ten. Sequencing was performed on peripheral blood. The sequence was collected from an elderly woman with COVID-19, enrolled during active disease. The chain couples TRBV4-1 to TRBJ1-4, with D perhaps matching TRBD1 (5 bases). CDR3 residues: CASSHTRGNEKLFF. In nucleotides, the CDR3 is TGCGCCAGCAGCCACACACGGGGGAATGAAAAACTGTTTTTT.